These 26 T cell receptor beta chains were all obtained from the same sample, sequenced in a study of shared clonotypes between healthy human individuals. Positive CCR7 selection of CD45RO-negative cells yielded the naive CD8 cells, and terminally differentiated effector memory CD45RA+ cells were excluded. TCRdb's table, derived via immunoSEQ multiplex PCR, lists solely in-frame clones and lacks some. The repertoire has approximately 840,000 clones, around 96% of them found once; the top ten carry 0.2% to 0.25%. The sequencing input was naive CD8+ T cells sorted from blood. The receptors stem from a man younger than 40 in good health.

The gene calls are TRBV5-6 and TRBJ2-7, with D uncertain. Germline CDR1 SGHDT, CDR2 YYEEEE. The CDR3 has 13 residues. Trimming shortened V by 0 bases and J by 2 bases, and 6 bases separated the two germline ends. CDR3 sequence: CASSLDYPYEQYF. The CDR3 DNA follows: TGTGCCAGCAGCTTGGACTACCCCTACGAGCAGTACTTC.

This clone was observed a single time. The chain uses TRBV7-6 and TRBJ1-4; D is unresolved. V lost 5 bases and J 8 bases, leaving 18 bases between the germline ends. This CDR3 is built from 15 residues. Germline V gene data show CDR1 as SGHVS and CDR2 as FNYEAQ. The CDR3: CASSLRALGNEKLFF. In DNA, the CDR3 is TGTGCCAGCAGCCTCCGGGCCCTTGGGAACGAAAAACTGTTTTTT.

The chain uses TRBV7-9 and TRBJ2-7, with TRBD2 matching over 8 bases. The J segment lost 4 bases and the V segment lost 4 bases, leaving 9 bases of the junction unmatched. Germline V gene data show CDR1 as SEHNR and CDR2 as FQNEAQ (reference sequence). This CDR3 is built from 15 residues. The CDR3 DNA follows: TGTGCCAGCAGCTCCCCGGGACTAGGTTTTTACGAGCAGTACTTC. This sequence encodes CASSSPGLGFYEQYF.

This sequence joins TRBV2 and TRBJ2-2; 13 bases are shared with TRBD2. Germline CDR1 reads SNHLY; CDR2 reads FYNNEI. V shed 6 bases and J 5 bases; nucleotides not matched to a gene: 6. The CDR3 runs 16 residues. CDR3 bases: TGTGCCAGCAGGCCTGGACTAGCGGGAGATACCGGGGAGCTGTTTTTT. This codes for CASRPGLAGDTGELFF.

The chain couples TRBV29-1 to TRBJ2-1, with D unresolved. In germline, CDR1 is SQVTM, CDR2 ANQGSEA. V lost 4 bases, J lost 6 bases, and 10 bases lay in between. The length of the CDR3 is 12 residues. In DNA, the CDR3 is TGCAGCGTTGGGGCCACACGCAATGAGCAGTTCTTC. This sequence encodes CSVGATRNEQFF.

The chain couples TRBV7-9 to TRBJ1-2; 7 bases line up with TRBD1. With V trimmed by 5 bases and J by 5 bases, 14 bases remained unmatched. This CDR3 comprises 16 residues. Germline V gene sequence: CDR1 SEHNR, CDR2 FQNEAQ (reference sequence). This CDR3 reads CASSPSAGTVTYGYTF. The DNA of the CDR3 is TGTGCCAGCAGCCCCAGCGCCGGGACAGTAACTTATGGCTACACCTTC.

CDR3 sequence reads: CASSLGEFTQDTQYF. CDR3 DNA: TGTGCCAGCAGTTTGGGGGAGTTTACACAAGATACGCAGTATTTT. The rearrangement joins TRBV27 to TRBJ2-3; either TRBD1 or TRBD2 may fit D (5 bases each). The CDR3 runs 15 residues. Germline CDR1 is MNHEY and CDR2 is SMNVEV (reference sequence). V lost 3 bases to trimming and J lost 5 bases, with 15 bases between them.

V gene TRBV10-2 combines with J gene TRBJ2-1, with TRBD2 matching 13 bases. This CDR3 region has 15 residues. The trim removed 7 bases at V and 8 bases at J, leaving 8 bases unmatched. CDR1 and CDR2 from the germline V gene are WSHSY and SAAADI. The CDR3 loop reads CASTLGLAGSYEQFF. CDR3 nucleotide sequence: TGCGCCAGCACCCTGGGACTAGCGGGATCGTATGAGCAGTTCTTC.

There are a few counts of this clone. Other DNA variants within this sample encode the same CDR3. The CDR3 reads CSVEGPSGSSYNEQFF. The DNA of the CDR3 is TGCAGCGTTGAAGGCCCTAGCGGGAGCTCCTACAATGAGCAGTTCTTC. V is TRBV29-1 and J is TRBJ2-1, with 10 bases matching TRBD2. CDR1 and CDR2 from the germline V gene are SQVTM and ANQGSEA. There are 16 residues in the CDR3. V lost 1 base and J lost 0; bases outside the gene matches: 3.

J is TRBJ2-1 and V is TRBV29-1, with TRBD2 as a possible D gene (6 bases). Germline V gene lookup returns CDR1 SQVTM and CDR2 ANQGSEA. V was shortened by 6 bases and J by 8 bases, with 8 bases between the two germline ends. The CDR3 consists of 10 residues. The CDR3 sequence is CSVRDYEQFF. The DNA for the CDR3 is TGCAGCGTGCGGGACTATGAGCAGTTCTTC.

This clone was found once. The V gene is TRBV5-1, the J gene TRBJ1-2; tentative D call: TRBD1 (6 bases). Per the germline V gene, CDR1 is SGHRS and CDR2 is YFSETQ. This CDR3 is built from 15 residues. Trimming shortened V by 4 bases and J by 2 bases, and 15 bases separated the two germline ends. The CDR3 spells CASSPRGGANYGYTF. In DNA form, the CDR3 reads TGCGCCAGCAGCCCTAGGGGGGGCGCGAACTATGGCTACACCTTC.

V is TRBV6-6 and J is TRBJ2-7; TRBD2 aligns across 9 bases. The germline V gene encodes CDR1 MNHNY and CDR2 SVGAGI (reference sequence). Trimming at V came to 8 bases and at J to 7 bases, leaving 3 bases not matched to a gene. The CDR3 has 11 amino acids. CDR3 bases: TGTGCCAGCTTAGCGGGAGATGAGCAGTACTTC. Translated: CASLAGDEQYF.

V is TRBV10-2 and J is TRBJ1-1, with a possible D match to TRBD1 (6 bases). Trimming removed 9 bases from V and 5 bases from J, with 16 bases in between. Germline V gene lookup returns CDR1 WSHSY and CDR2 SAAADI. CDR3 size: 13 residues. In DNA form, the CDR3 reads TGCGCCAGTGGGGACACGATTCAGACTGAAGCTTTCTTT. Encoded protein: CASGDTIQTEAFF.

CDR3 DNA sequence: TGTGCCAGTAGTAGATGGCTAGCGGGAGGGCCAAAGAATGAGCAGTTCTTC. It specifies CASSRWLAGGPKNEQFF. This chain joins TRBV19 and TRBJ2-1; 12 nucleotides agree with TRBD2. CDR1 and CDR2 (germline): LNHDA, SQIVND (reference sequence). The CDR3 has 17 amino acids. V trimming: 4 bases; J trimming: 7 bases; junction bases outside the gene matches: 11.

This clone appeared once. The genes are TRBV7-9 and TRBJ2-1; 11 bases line up with TRBD2. This CDR3 spans 14 amino acids. Trimming at V came to 11 bases and at J to 1 base, leaving 4 bases not matched to a gene. CDR1 is SEHNR, CDR2 FQNEAQ, per germline (reference sequence). The CDR3 DNA is TGTGCCTTTAGCGGGAGGGAATCCTACAATGAGCAGTTCTTC. As protein: CAFSGRESYNEQFF.

V usage is TRBV5-1 and J usage is TRBJ2-2, with 9 bases that match TRBD1. The germline gives CDR1 SGHRS, CDR2 YFSETQ. This CDR3 comprises 14 residues. V dropped 5 bases and J dropped 7; count of bases not matched to a gene: 6. The CDR3 loop is CASRSRTGVGELFF. CDR3 DNA sequence: TGCGCCAGCAGATCTCGGACAGGGGTCGGGGAGCTGTTTTTT.

This rearrangement joins TRBV7-9 to TRBJ2-1, with D hard to call. V was cut by 4 bases and J by 4 bases, with 17 bases left in between. The length of the CDR3 is 16 residues. The germline V gene has CDR1 SEHNR and CDR2 FQNEAQ (reference sequence). CDR3 residues: CASSSPLGSNYNEQFF. DNA of the CDR3: TGTGCCAGCAGCTCACCCCTGGGGTCAAATTACAATGAGCAGTTCTTC.

The chain combines TRBV5-1 with TRBJ2-7, with 10 bases matching TRBD2. The trim removed 0 bases at V and 0 bases at J, leaving 3 bases unmatched. The CDR3 covers 16 residues. CDR1 SGHRS and CDR2 YFSETQ come from the germline V gene. The chain's CDR3 is CASSLVPSGSSYEQYF. Here the CDR3 DNA reads TGCGCCAGCAGCTTGGTACCTAGCGGGAGCTCCTACGAGCAGTACTTC.

The rearrangement links TRBV7-9 to TRBJ2-3, with 7 positions matching TRBD2. CDR1 and CDR2 from the germline V gene are SEHNR and FQNEAQ (reference sequence). The CDR3 spans 15 residues. Unmatched junction bases numbered 11, after V lost 5 bases and J lost 6 bases. This chain's CDR3 is CASSEPWAGADTQYF. CDR3 DNA: TGTGCCAGCAGCGAGCCCTGGGCGGGAGCTGATACGCAGTATTTT.

The V call is TRBV27, the J call TRBJ2-3; TRBD1 or TRBD2 may be the D gene (6 bases each). CDR1 is MNHEY, CDR2 SMNVEV, per germline (reference sequence). V was pared by 5 bases and J by 2 bases, with 14 bases between. The CDR3 spans 15 residues. In DNA, the CDR3 is TGTGCCAGCAGTCCCCCGGGGGCCGCCACAGATACGCAGTATTTT. This gives the protein CASSPPGAATDTQYF.

The chain couples TRBV6-4 to TRBJ2-7; tentative D call: TRBD2 (6 bases). CDR1 and CDR2 from the germline V gene are MRHNA and SNTAGT. Trimming pared 1 base from V and 2 bases from J, leaving 12 bases between. CDR3 length equals 15 residues. The CDR3, as DNA: TGTGCCAGCAGTGACTGGGGGGAACCGACCTACGAGCAGTACTTC. This translates into CASSDWGEPTYEQYF.

This clone was found once. The rearrangement links TRBV29-1 to TRBJ2-7, with TRBD1 as a possible D gene (5 bases). The CDR3 has 13 amino acids. Trimming stripped 0 bases from V and 6 bases from J, with 12 bases between. Per germline, CDR1 SQVTM and CDR2 ANQGSEA. Here the CDR3 DNA reads TGCAGCGTTGAAGATTTGGGCAGGGCCGAGCAGTACTTC. Translation gives CSVEDLGRAEQYF.

The J gene is TRBJ2-7, the V gene TRBV13; D uncertain. Germline CDR1 and CDR2: PRHDT and FYEKMQ (reference sequence). V gave up 0 bases and J gave up 6 bases, with 6 bases separating them. The CDR3 runs to 12 residues. In nucleotides, the CDR3 is TGTGCCAGCAGCTTAGGAAGCGCCGAGCAGTACTTC. Protein sequence: CASSLGSAEQYF.

The chain combines TRBV18 with TRBJ2-1; D is possibly TRBD1 (5 bases). Germline lookup yields CDR1 KGHSH and CDR2 LQKENI. Between the trimmed V and J ends, which lost 5 bases and 7 bases, there was a span of 15 bases. CDR3 size: 14 residues. CDR3 sequence (DNA): TGTGCCAGCTCAGGGTCACAGGTCGGGAATGAGCAGTTCTTC. Residues: CASSGSQVGNEQFF.

This rearrangement joins TRBV4-1 to TRBJ2-7; D not certain. The CDR3 consists of 16 residues. Germline V CDR1 and CDR2: MGHRA, YSYEKL. V lost 5 bases and J 2 bases, leaving 19 bases between the germline ends. In DNA, the CDR3 is TGCGCCAGCAGCTTCCGGATGGCTGCAGAAGCCTACGAGCAGTACTTC. This gives the protein CASSFRMAAEAYEQYF.

The CDR3 DNA follows: TGTGCCAGCAGTGACCCCGGGGGGCCTCTAGAAAAACTGTTTTTT. It translates to CASSDPGGPLEKLFF. J is TRBJ1-4 and V is TRBV6-1; possibly TRBD1 for D (6 bases). CDR3 size: 15 residues. Germline-derived CDR1 and CDR2 are MNHNS and SASEGT. V gave up 3 bases and J gave up 8 bases, with 16 bases separating them.